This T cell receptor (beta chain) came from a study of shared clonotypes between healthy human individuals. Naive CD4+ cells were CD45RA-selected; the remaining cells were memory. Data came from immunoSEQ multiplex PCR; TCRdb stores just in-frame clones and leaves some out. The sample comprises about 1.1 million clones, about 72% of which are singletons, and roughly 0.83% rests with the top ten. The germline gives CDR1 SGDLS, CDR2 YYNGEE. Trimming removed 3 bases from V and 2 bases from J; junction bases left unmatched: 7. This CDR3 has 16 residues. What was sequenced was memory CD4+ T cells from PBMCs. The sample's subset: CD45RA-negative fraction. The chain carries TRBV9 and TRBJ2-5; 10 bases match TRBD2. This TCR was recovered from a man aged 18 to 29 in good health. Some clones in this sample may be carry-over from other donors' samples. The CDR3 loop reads CASSAGLATVQETQYF. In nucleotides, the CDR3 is TGTGCCAGCAGCGCGGGACTAGCGACCGTTCAAGAGACCCAGTACTTC.